This T cell receptor beta chain appears in the sequencing data of a study of T cells after posttransplantation cyclophosphamide. Study-wide points: Blood and skin or GI T cell repertoires showed limited TRB overlap. Later post-transplant blood repertoires were often dominated by donor CD8+ memory clones. Recipient CMV seropositivity and CMV reactivation strongly tracked TRB clonality.

About this clone itself: Its specificity is unknown.

A marrow graft followed busulfan-fludarabine conditioning, with cyclophosphamide on days +3 and +4. Sequenced by immunoSEQ multiplex PCR; TCRdb stores in-frame clones only, minus some. The data hold thousands of clones, with 75% to 85% observed a single time. V gave up 0 bases and J gave up 3 bases, with 20 bases separating them. Germline V gene lookup returns CDR1 LGHNA and CDR2 YSLEER. The length of the CDR3 is 18 residues. The TCR comes from a female patient between 40 and 55 years old who received an allogeneic stem cell transplant from a related donor, was CMV-positive, and had no GVHD. Some T cells could come from the graft donor. The chain employs TRBV4-3 and TRBJ1-2; a weak D match, TRBD1 (6 bases). The sample here was CD4+ T cells sorted from blood, taken around 1,100 days after allogeneic stem cell transplant with posttransplant cyclophosphamide. The CDR3 loop reads CASSQDFQSRTAHYGYTF. DNA of the CDR3: TGCGCCAGCAGCCAAGACTTTCAATCCCGGACAGCCCACTATGGCTACACCTTC.